A single sample gave rise to the 28 T cell receptor beta chains below, sequenced in a study of neurological immune-mediated disorders. TCRdb reprocessed the 5' RACE reads via MiXCR and lists one record per CDR3 protein. The repertoire holds about 52,000 distinct CDR3 sequences, with 3.8% as singletons. Input material: PBMCs. Every receptor here comes from a man in his 60s with multiple sclerosis.

In this sample, this clonotype turned up many times. V gene TRBV7-9 combines with J gene TRBJ1-5; D unresolved. Trimming removed 2 bases from V and 5 bases from J, with 7 bases in between. The CDR3 totals 13 residues. Germline CDR1 and CDR2: SEHNR and FQNEAQ (reference sequence). Here the CDR3 DNA reads TGTGCCAGCAGCTTATCCCATGATCAGCCCCAGCATTTT. Translating gives CASSLSHDQPQHF.

This clonotype was found many times. This rearrangement joins TRBV7-2 to TRBJ1-1, with TRBD1 matching over 10 bases. This CDR3 is 14 amino acids long. V lost 2 bases to trimming and J lost 11 bases; unmatched junction nucleotides: 8. The germline V gene encodes CDR1 SGHTA and CDR2 FQGNSA. This CDR3 reads CASSLRDRGSTAFF. CDR3 nucleotides: TGTGCCAGCAGCTTAAGGGACAGGGGTAGTACGGCTTTCTTT.

DNA for the CDR3: TGTGCCAGCAATCCTAGCGGGAGCTCCTACGAGCAGTACTTC. Translating it yields CASNPSGSSYEQYF. The chain is built from TRBV28 and TRBJ2-7, with 10 bases aligning to TRBD2. J gave up 0 bases and V 7 bases, and 3 bases lay outside the gene matches. CDR3 length equals 14 residues. The germline V gene has CDR1 MDHEN and CDR2 SYDVKM.

This clonotype was recorded at least ten times. CDR3: CASTRDYLNEQFF. The CDR3 DNA reads TGTGCCAGCACCCGGGACTATCTCAATGAGCAGTTCTTC. V and J are TRBV12-3 or TRBV12-4 and TRBJ2-1, with 7 bases identical to TRBD2. This CDR3 region has 13 residues. The junction had 6 bases not matched to a gene; V was cut back by 7 bases and J by 6 bases.

This clonotype was recorded many times. This chain uses TRBV29-1 with TRBJ2-5; 7 bases agree with TRBD1. Per the germline V gene, CDR1 is SQVTM and CDR2 is ANQGSEA. CDR3 size: 13 residues. V trimming: 4 bases; J trimming: 5 bases; junction bases outside the gene matches: 7. CDR3 nucleotides: TGCAGCGTTGGGGAAGGGGGCCGGGAGACCCAGTACTTC. This codes for CSVGEGGRETQYF. Based on the CDR3 plus reference TRBV29-1 and TRBJ2-5, the full variable domain is SAVISQKPSRDICQRGTSLTIQCQVDSQVTMMFWYRQQPGQSLTLIATANQGSEATYESGFVIDKFPISRPNLTFSTLTVSNMSPEDSSIYLCSVGEGGRETQYFGPGTRLLVL.

This clonotype has ten or more counts. V is TRBV20-1 and J is TRBJ1-2; D uncertain. Deletions cut 6 bases from V and 5 bases from J, with 1 base between. CDR3 length: 8 residues. Per germline, CDR1 DFQATT and CDR2 SNEGSKA (reference sequence). In nucleotides, the CDR3 is TGCAGTGCATATGGCTACACCTTC. Its protein is CSAYGYTF.

CDR3 protein: CASSLIGNTGELFF. As DNA, the CDR3 is TGTGCCAGCAGCCTCATAGGGAACACCGGGGAGCTGTTTTTT. The chain joins TRBV11-2 to TRBJ2-2, with no clear D. Per germline, CDR1 SGHAT and CDR2 FQNNGV. This CDR3 contains 14 residues. V was trimmed by 5 bases and J by 1 base, leaving 8 bases between them.

This clonotype was counted many times. This rearrangement joins TRBV6-1 to TRBJ2-7, with D unresolved. CDR1 is MNHNS and CDR2 is SASEGT in the germline V gene. The CDR3 extends over 10 amino acids. V lost 7 bases, J lost 5 bases, and 6 bases lay in between. In DNA form, the CDR3 reads TGTGCCAGCAAGGAAAACGAGCAGTACTTC. Protein product: CASKENEQYF.

The sample holds many counts of this clonotype. V is TRBV21-1 and J is TRBJ2-1; the table gives TRBD1 as D, unverified against the DNA. TRBV21-1 is an annotated pseudogene. The CDR3 covers 16 residues. The DNA for the CDR3 is TGTGCCAGCAGCAAAAAGGACTGGGGACGTTACAATGAGCAGTTCTTC. Residues: CASSKKDWGRYNEQFF.

This chain connects TRBV4-2 to TRBJ2-3; D possibly corresponds to TRBD2 (6 bases). Germline V gives CDR1 LGHNA, CDR2 YNFKEQ. V lost 0 bases and J 0 bases, leaving 19 bases between the germline ends. The CDR3 length is 19 residues. CDR3 sequence (DNA): TGTGCCAGCAGCCAAGATCGCCTAATTCTAGCGCAAAGCACAGATACGCAGTATTTT. This sequence encodes CASSQDRLILAQSTDTQYF.

A few counts support this clonotype. V is TRBV29-1 and J is TRBJ1-1; D gene ambiguous. Germline V gene data show CDR1 as SQVTM and CDR2 as ANQGSEA. The CDR3 is 14 amino acids. V lost 0 bases, J lost 0 bases, and 8 bases lay in between. CDR3 residues: CSVEEQRMNTEAFF. The DNA of the CDR3 is TGCAGCGTTGAAGAGCAGAGGATGAACACTGAAGCTTTCTTT.

This clonotype was observed many times. V usage is TRBV7-8 and J usage is TRBJ1-1; D gene uncertain. This CDR3 is built from 15 residues. The V gene lost 0 bases and the J gene lost 0 bases, with 8 bases spanning the gap. CDR1 SGHVS and CDR2 FQNEAQ come from the germline V gene. The CDR3 is CASSLAGSMNTEAFF. The CDR3, as DNA: TGTGCCAGCAGCTTAGCCGGCAGCATGAACACTGAAGCTTTCTTT. Combining the CDR3 with reference TRBV7-8 and TRBJ1-1 gives the whole variable domain GAGVSQSPRYKVAKRGQDVALRCDPISGHVSLFWYQQALGQGPEFLTYFQNEAQLDKSGLPSDRFFAERPEGSVSTLKIQRTQQEDSAVYLCASSLAGSMNTEAFFGQGTRLTVV.

This clonotype occurred many times. This chain joins TRBV20-1 and TRBJ2-1, with 11 nucleotides matching TRBD2. This CDR3 contains 14 residues. Unmatched junction bases numbered 4, after V lost 6 bases and J lost 3 bases. Per germline, CDR1 DFQATT and CDR2 SNEGSKA (reference sequence). The CDR3 loop reads CSAKGLADYNEQFF. The CDR3 nucleotides read TGCAGTGCAAAGGGACTAGCGGACTACAATGAGCAGTTCTTC.

At least ten counts were recorded for this clonotype. This chain connects TRBV24-1 to TRBJ2-7, with 10 positions matching TRBD1. Germline-derived CDR1 and CDR2 are KGHDR and SFDVKD. The CDR3 runs 13 residues. V lost 11 bases, J lost 6 bases, and 9 bases stayed unmatched. CDR3 nucleotide sequence: TGTGCCAGCCGGGACAGGGGTACGACCGAGCAGTACTTC. As protein: CASRDRGTTEQYF.

This clonotype appeared many times. The CDR3 loop reads CASRPGQVYNEQFF. The CDR3 DNA reads TGTGCCAGTCGCCCCGGACAGGTATACAATGAGCAGTTCTTC. The chain recombines TRBV28 with TRBJ2-1; 7 nucleotides align to TRBD1. Trimming removed 9 bases from V and 4 bases from J; junction bases left unmatched: 9. The CDR3 is 14 amino acids. Germline V CDR1 and CDR2: MDHEN, SYDVKM. The whole variable domain, remainder taken from reference TRBV28 and TRBJ2-1, is DVKVTQSSRYLVKRTGEKVFLECVQDMDHENMFWYRQDPGLGLRLIYFSYDVKMKEKGDIPEGYSVSREKKERFSLILESASTNQTSMYLCASRPGQVYNEQFFGPGTRLTVL.

This clonotype was seen ten or more times. This rearrangement joins TRBV27 to TRBJ2-7; possible D gene TRBD2, 5 bases. Germline V CDR1 and CDR2: MNHEY, SMNVEV (reference sequence). Trimming stripped 6 bases from V and 3 bases from J, with 15 bases between. The CDR3 sequence is 14 residues long. CDR3 DNA sequence: TGTGCCAGCAGACTATCGGGATTCGGCTACGAGCAGTACTTC. It specifies CASRLSGFGYEQYF.

This clonotype was seen many times. The CDR3 DNA reads TGCGCCAGCAGGCCCGGGACTAGCGGGCTTTACGAGCAGTACTTC. Translation gives CASRPGTSGLYEQYF. The V and J genes are TRBV5-1 and TRBJ2-7; 12 nucleotides match TRBD2. The V gene end was trimmed by 5 bases and the J gene end by 4 bases; junction bases not matched to a gene: 7. The germline CDR1 and CDR2 sequences are SGHRS and YFSETQ. The CDR3 length is 15 residues.

This clonotype was recorded many times. The chain is built from TRBV5-1 and TRBJ2-5; either TRBD1 or TRBD2 may fit D (6 bases each). The V end was cut by 6 bases, the J end by 8 bases, with 23 bases between. Germline values: CDR1 SGHRS, CDR2 YFSETQ. There are 15 residues in the CDR3. This CDR3 reads CASTLASGAEGTQYF. As DNA, the CDR3 is TGCGCCAGCACCTTAGCATCGGGGGCAGAAGGTACCCAGTACTTC.

In this sample, this clonotype turned up a few times. This chain joins TRBV7-2 and TRBJ1-1; a weak D match, TRBD1 (6 bases). Germline lookup yields CDR1 SGHTA and CDR2 FQGNSA. The CDR3 loop spans 13 amino acids. Trimming left V 6 bases short and J 5 bases short, with 13 bases between. The CDR3 spells CASRTRGGTEAFF. DNA for the CDR3: TGTGCCAGCAGGACCAGGGGAGGTACTGAAGCTTTCTTT.

This clonotype was counted many times. This chain uses TRBV6-1 with TRBJ2-3; 11 positions agree with TRBD2. The V and J ends lost 6 bases and 5 bases, in that order; junction bases with no gene match: 10. The germline V gene encodes CDR1 MNHNS and CDR2 SASEGT. The CDR3 has 16 residues. CDR3 nucleotides: TGTGCCAGCAGGTTCCTAGCGGGGGGAACACAAGATACGCAGTATTTT. Translating gives CASRFLAGGTQDTQYF.

This clonotype was counted ten times or more. The gene calls are TRBV20-1 and TRBJ2-1, with D unresolved. Germline V gene lookup returns CDR1 DFQATT and CDR2 SNEGSKA (reference sequence). Between the trimmed V and J ends, which lost 5 bases and 12 bases, there was a span of 17 bases. The CDR3 extends over 12 amino acids. The CDR3 loop reads CSASPVSSGQFF. CDR3 bases: TGCAGTGCTTCCCCCGTGTCTAGTGGGCAGTTCTTC.

Many counts were recorded for this clonotype. This chain joins TRBV5-1 and TRBJ1-2, with 7 bases lining up with TRBD1. Germline V CDR1 and CDR2: SGHRS, YFSETQ. The V gene end was trimmed by 4 bases and the J gene end by 4 bases; junction bases not matched to a gene: 10. There are 15 residues in the CDR3. In DNA form, the CDR3 reads TGCGCCAGCAGCCCTAAGGACAGGCAGGGCTATGGCTACACCTTC. This translates into CASSPKDRQGYGYTF.

This clonotype was detected many times. The chain couples TRBV20-1 to TRBJ1-1; 7 positions agree with TRBD1. V lost 3 bases and J lost 5; bases outside the gene matches: 9. The CDR3 loop spans 14 amino acids. CDR1 and CDR2 from the germline V gene are DFQATT and SNEGSKA (reference sequence). CDR3 in amino acids: CSASPRGKGTEAFF. For the CDR3, the DNA is TGCAGTGCTAGCCCCAGGGGGAAGGGGACTGAAGCTTTCTTT.

The DNA of the CDR3 is TGTGCCTCCCGGGCGGGAGAAGCGAACACCGGGGAGCTGTTTTTT. It yields the protein CASRAGEANTGELFF. V usage is TRBV2 and J usage is TRBJ2-2, with TRBD2 matching over 7 bases. Germline-derived CDR1 and CDR2 are SNHLY and FYNNEI. V lost 11 bases and J lost 0; bases outside the gene matches: 9. This CDR3 spans 15 amino acids.

The chain combines TRBV29-1 with TRBJ1-6; tentatively, D is TRBD1 (6 bases). The CDR3 runs to 11 residues. V lost 4 bases, J lost 11 bases, and 9 bases lay in between. CDR1 and CDR2 (germline): SQVTM, ANQGSEA. The CDR3 DNA is TGCAGCGTTGGAGAGGGGGCACCCCTCCACTTT. It yields the protein CSVGEGAPLHF.

This clonotype showed up just a few times. The chain couples TRBV20-1 to TRBJ1-4; D uncertain. Germline lookup yields CDR1 DFQATT and CDR2 SNEGSKA (reference sequence). The V end lost 6 bases, the J end lost 0 bases, and 17 bases lay between the germline ends. The CDR3 sequence is 16 residues long. The CDR3 coding sequence is TGCAGTGCCCTTCTAAAAGGGAATACAACTAATGAAAAACTGTTTTTT. Amino acid sequence: CSALLKGNTTNEKLFF.

This clonotype was seen ten or more times. V is TRBV20-1 and J is TRBJ2-7, with 10 bases lining up with TRBD2. The trim removed 6 bases at V and 0 bases at J, leaving 8 bases unmatched. Looked up from germline, CDR1 is DFQATT and CDR2 is SNEGSKA (reference sequence). The CDR3 has 15 residues. The CDR3 bases are TGCAGTGCCCTCCCCGGACTAGCGGCCTCCTACGAGCAGTACTTC. Translation gives CSALPGLAASYEQYF.

This clonotype was seen many times. The J gene is TRBJ2-1, the V gene TRBV7-2; D is unclear. CDR3 size: 13 residues. V was pared by 3 bases and J by 7 bases, with 10 bases between. From germline, CDR1 is SGHTA and CDR2 FQGNSA. CDR3 protein: CASSFFPQNEQFF. The CDR3 coding sequence is TGTGCCAGCAGCTTTTTTCCTCAGAATGAGCAGTTCTTC. The full variable domain, completed using reference TRBV7-2 and TRBJ2-1, is GAGVSQSPSNKVTEKGKDVELRCDPISGHTALYWYRQSLGQGLEFLIYFQGNSAPDKSGLPSDRFSAERTGGSVSTLTIQRTQQEDSAVYLCASSFFPQNEQFFGPGTRLTVL.